The T cell receptor beta chain described here comes from a study of shared clonotypes between healthy human individuals. Study results and caveats: Larger estimated richness was generally recorded for naive subsets relative to memory subsets.

This table comes from immunoSEQ multiplex PCR, and its TCRdb copy is limited to in-frame clones, with some not included. Here the sample spans approximately 1.1 million clones, around 78% being singletons. CD4+ cells underwent separation, giving CD45RA+ naive and CD45RA-negative memory subsets. As concerns this clone: What it recognizes is unknown.

CDR3 length equals 17 residues. Germline CDR1 is MGHRA and CDR2 is YSYEKL. V lost 1 base, J lost 0 bases, and 16 bases lay in between. This rearrangement joins TRBV4-1 to TRBJ2-7, with D possibly being TRBD1 (6 bases). This clonotype originated in a young man in good health. Some clones in this sample may be carry-over from other donors' samples. Sequenced sample: memory CD4+ T cells from PBMCs. As to subset: CD45RA-negative fraction. This CDR3 is CASSQGAVQGSSYEQYF. CDR3 sequence (DNA): TGCGCCAGCAGCCAAGGCGCGGTTCAGGGGAGCTCCTACGAGCAGTACTTC.